This T cell receptor (beta chain) is drawn from a study of blood T cell repertoires in COVID-19. Study information: Spain, Italy and the United States supplied samples that represented acute and convalescent COVID-19.

In the authors' methods: Reference gene primer amplification in the assay estimated nucleated cell counts. TCRdb's copy holds only in-frame clones and misses some; the assay was immunoSEQ multiplex PCR. V and J calls and clone size are as listed in that table; D and trimming were resolved from the DNA. The repertoire consists of some 91,000 clones, with 90% occurring once and the leading ten covering 1.7%. The CDR3 has 14 residues. CDR1 SQVTM and CDR2 ANQGSEA come from the germline V gene. Between the trimmed V and J ends, which lost 4 bases and 1 base, there was a span of 14 bases. Sample: peripheral blood. The chain carries TRBV29-1 and TRBJ2-7, with TRBD2 as a possible D gene (6 bases). The source of this sequence is a man aged 55 to 70 with acute or convalescent COVID-19. CDR3 sequence: CSVAGTETSYEQYF. The CDR3 DNA reads TGCAGCGTTGCTGGGACTGAGACATCCTACGAGCAGTACTTC.